This T cell receptor beta chain was captured in a study of control samples from healthy donors and cancer patients. Assay: immunoSEQ multiplex PCR; the TCRdb copy retains only in-frame clones and omits some. The sample contains 200,000 to 250,000 clones, roughly 94% of which appear only once. Trimming stripped 6 bases from V and 4 bases from J, with 16 bases between. This CDR3 is 15 amino acids long. Per the germline V gene, CDR1 is MNHNY and CDR2 is SVGAGI (reference sequence). This receptor was obtained from a man aged 50-60 years in good health. The rearrangement joins TRBV6-6 to TRBJ1-3; possible D gene TRBD1, 5 bases. Specimen: blood. CDR3 DNA: TGTGCCAGCAGAAGACTCCAGGGTTCGGGAAACACCATATATTTT. The encoded protein is CASRRLQGSGNTIYF.